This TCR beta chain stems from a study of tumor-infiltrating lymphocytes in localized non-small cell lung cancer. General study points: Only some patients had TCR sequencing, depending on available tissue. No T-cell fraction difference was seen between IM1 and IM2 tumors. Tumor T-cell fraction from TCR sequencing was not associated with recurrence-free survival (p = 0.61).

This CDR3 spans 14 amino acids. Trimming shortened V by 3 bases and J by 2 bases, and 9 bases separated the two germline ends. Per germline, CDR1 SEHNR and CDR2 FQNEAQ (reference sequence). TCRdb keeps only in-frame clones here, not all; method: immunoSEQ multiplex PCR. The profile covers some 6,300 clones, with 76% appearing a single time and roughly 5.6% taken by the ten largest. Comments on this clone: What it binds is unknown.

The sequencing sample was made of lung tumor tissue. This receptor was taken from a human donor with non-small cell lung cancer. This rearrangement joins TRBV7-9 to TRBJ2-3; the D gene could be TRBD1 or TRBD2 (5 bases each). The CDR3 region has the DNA TGTGCCAGCAGCTTCGACGGGACCACAGATACGCAGTATTTT. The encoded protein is CASSFDGTTDTQYF.